This T cell receptor beta chain was captured by sequencing in a study of CD8 T cells in ankylosing spondylitis. This clonotype was seen ten or more times. Antigen unknown. The V gene's germline CDR1 is SQVTM and CDR2 ANQGSEA. This CDR3 spans 11 amino acids. The J segment lost 4 bases and the V segment lost 7 bases, leaving 2 bases of the junction unmatched. The study's findings and limits: Clones tied to disease were said to be significantly enriched in matched ankylosing spondylitis synovial fluid.

TCRdb itself ran the 5' RACE reads through MiXCR, one entry per CDR3 protein. The sample lists 290,000 or so distinct CDR3 sequences, around 20% occurring once. This chain links TRBV29-1 with TRBJ2-5, with 8 bases matching TRBD2. Material for sequencing was blood, either unsorted or a sorted T cell fraction (not recorded which). The receptor comes from a female donor with ankylosing spondylitis or in good health (not recorded which). The CDR3 loop is CSALAGETQYF. Here the CDR3 DNA reads TGCAGCGCCCTAGCGGGAGAGACCCAGTACTTC.